Detailed here is one T cell receptor beta chain. The antigen is undetermined. Germline V gene lookup returns CDR1 SGHVS and CDR2 FQNEAQ. The CDR3 sequence is 17 residues long. Trimming removed 1 base from V and 5 bases from J; junction bases left unmatched: 5. MiXCR, run by TCRdb on the 5' RACE reads, gives a single entry per CDR3 protein. This table holds over 450,000 distinct CDR3 sequences, about 13% found once. The record originates from a study of CD8 T cells in ankylosing spondylitis. Study-wide findings and caveats: A TCR beta motif made of several highly homologous variants seemed typical of ankylosing spondylitis blood.

The chain recombines TRBV7-8 with TRBJ2-3; TRBD2 aligns across 14 bases. The source of this sequence is a male donor with ankylosing spondylitis. Material for sequencing was blood, either unsorted or a sorted T cell fraction (not recorded which). CDR3 region: CASSLVGGLAGGDTQYF. DNA of the CDR3: TGTGCCAGCAGCTTAGTTGGCGGACTAGCGGGAGGAGATACGCAGTATTTT.